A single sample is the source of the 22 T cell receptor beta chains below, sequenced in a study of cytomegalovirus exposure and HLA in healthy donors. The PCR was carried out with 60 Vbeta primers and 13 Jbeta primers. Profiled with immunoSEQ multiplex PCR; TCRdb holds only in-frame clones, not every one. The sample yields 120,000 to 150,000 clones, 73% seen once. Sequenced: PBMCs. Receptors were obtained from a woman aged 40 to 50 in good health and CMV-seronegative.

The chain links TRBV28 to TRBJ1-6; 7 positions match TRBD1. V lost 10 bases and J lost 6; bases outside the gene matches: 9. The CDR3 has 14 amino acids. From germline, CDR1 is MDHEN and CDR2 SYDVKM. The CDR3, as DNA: TGTGCCAATGGGCCAGGGGGAGTTAATTCACCCCTCCACTTT. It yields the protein CANGPGGVNSPLHF.

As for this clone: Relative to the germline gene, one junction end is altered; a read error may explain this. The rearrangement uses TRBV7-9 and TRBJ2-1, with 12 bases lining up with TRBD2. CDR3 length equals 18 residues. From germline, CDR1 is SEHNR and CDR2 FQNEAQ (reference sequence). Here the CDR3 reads CSSSSTSGGLRSYNEQFF. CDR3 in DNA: TGTTCCAGCAGTTCAACTAGCGGGGGGCTCCGCTCCTACAATGAGCAGTTCTTC.

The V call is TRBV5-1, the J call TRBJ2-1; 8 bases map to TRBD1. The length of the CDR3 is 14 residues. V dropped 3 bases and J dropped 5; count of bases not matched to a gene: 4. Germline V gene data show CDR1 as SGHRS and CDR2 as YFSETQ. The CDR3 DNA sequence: TGCGCCAGCAGCTCCGGGACAGGTAACAATGAGCAGTTCTTC. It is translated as CASSSGTGNNEQFF.

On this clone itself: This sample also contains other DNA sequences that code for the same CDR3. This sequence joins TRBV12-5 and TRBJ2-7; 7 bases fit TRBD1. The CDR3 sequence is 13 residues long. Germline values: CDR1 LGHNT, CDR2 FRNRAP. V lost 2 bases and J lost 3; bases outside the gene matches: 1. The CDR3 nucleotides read TGTGCTAGTGGTTTGTCAGGGGGCTACGAGCAGTACTTC. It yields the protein CASGLSGGYEQYF.

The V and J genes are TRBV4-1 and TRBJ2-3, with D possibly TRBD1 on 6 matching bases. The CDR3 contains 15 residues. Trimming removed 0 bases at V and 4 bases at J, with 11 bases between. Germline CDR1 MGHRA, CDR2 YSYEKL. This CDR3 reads CASSQDLRTADTQYF. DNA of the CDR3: TGCGCCAGCAGCCAAGATCTTCGGACAGCAGATACGCAGTATTTT.

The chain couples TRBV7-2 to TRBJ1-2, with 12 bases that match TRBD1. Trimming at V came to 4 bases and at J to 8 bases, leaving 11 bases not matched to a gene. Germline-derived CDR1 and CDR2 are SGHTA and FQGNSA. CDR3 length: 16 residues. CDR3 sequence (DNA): TGTGCCAGCAGCTCCGGGACAGGGGGCGATTGGGGGGGCTACACCTTC. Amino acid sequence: CASSSGTGGDWGGYTF. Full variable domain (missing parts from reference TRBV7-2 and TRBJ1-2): GAGVSQSPSNKVTEKGKDVELRCDPISGHTALYWYRQSLGQGLEFLIYFQGNSAPDKSGLPSDRFSAERTGGSVSTLTIQRTQQEDSAVYLCASSSGTGGDWGGYTFGSGTRLTVV.

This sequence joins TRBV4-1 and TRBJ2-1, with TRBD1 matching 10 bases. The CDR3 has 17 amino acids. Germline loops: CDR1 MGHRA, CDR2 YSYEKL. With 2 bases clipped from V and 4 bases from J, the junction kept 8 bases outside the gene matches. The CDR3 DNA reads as TGCGCCAGCAGCCAACATTCCGGGACAGGGGTGTACAATGAGCAGTTCTTC. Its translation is CASSQHSGTGVYNEQFF.

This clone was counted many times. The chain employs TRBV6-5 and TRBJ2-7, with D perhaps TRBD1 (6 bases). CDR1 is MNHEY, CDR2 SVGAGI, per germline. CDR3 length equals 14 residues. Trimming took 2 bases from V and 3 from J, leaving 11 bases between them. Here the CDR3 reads CASSYTGSGYEQYF. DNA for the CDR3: TGTGCCAGCAGTTACACAGGGTCGGGCTACGAGCAGTACTTC.

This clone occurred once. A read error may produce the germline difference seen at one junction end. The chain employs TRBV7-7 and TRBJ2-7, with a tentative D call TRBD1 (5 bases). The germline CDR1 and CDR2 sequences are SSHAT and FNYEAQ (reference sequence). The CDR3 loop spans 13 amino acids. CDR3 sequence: CASSTDRLGEQYF. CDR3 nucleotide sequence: TGTGCTAGCAGCACCGACAGATTGGGCGAGCAGTACTTC.

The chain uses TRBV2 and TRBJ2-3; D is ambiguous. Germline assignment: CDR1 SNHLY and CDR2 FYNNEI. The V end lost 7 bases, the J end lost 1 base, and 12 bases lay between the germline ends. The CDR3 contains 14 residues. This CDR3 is CASNILSGTDTQYF. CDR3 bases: TGTGCCAGCAATATCTTGAGCGGCACAGATACGCAGTATTTT. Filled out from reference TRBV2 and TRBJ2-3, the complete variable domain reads EPEVTQTPSHQVTQMGQEVILRCVPISNHLYFYWYRQILGQKVEFLVSFYNNEISEKSEIFDDQFSVERPDGSNFTLKIRSTKLEDSAMYFCASNILSGTDTQYFGPGTRLTVL.

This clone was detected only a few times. The CDR3 region has the DNA TGTGCCAGCAGTAAGGGGGTCAGCAATCAGCCCCAGCATTTT. Translating it yields CASSKGVSNQPQHF. V usage is TRBV9 and J usage is TRBJ1-5; possibly TRBD1 for D (6 bases). CDR3 length equals 14 residues. Trimming removed 5 bases from V and 1 base from J, with 10 bases in between. Germline CDR1 and CDR2: SGDLS and YYNGEE.

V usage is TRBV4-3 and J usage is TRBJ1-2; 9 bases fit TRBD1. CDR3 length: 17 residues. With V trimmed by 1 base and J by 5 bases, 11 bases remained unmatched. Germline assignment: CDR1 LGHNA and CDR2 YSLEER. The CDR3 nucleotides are TGCGCCAGCAGCCAAGGTGTAGGGACAGGGTGGGGGTATGGCTACACCTTC. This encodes CASSQGVGTGWGYGYTF.

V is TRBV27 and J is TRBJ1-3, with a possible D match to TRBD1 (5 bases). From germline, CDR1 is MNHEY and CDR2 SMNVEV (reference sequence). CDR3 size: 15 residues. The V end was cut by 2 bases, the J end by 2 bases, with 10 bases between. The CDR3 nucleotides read TGTGCCAGCAGTTTAGGGGCAGCTCCTGGAAACACCATATATTTT. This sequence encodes CASSLGAAPGNTIYF.

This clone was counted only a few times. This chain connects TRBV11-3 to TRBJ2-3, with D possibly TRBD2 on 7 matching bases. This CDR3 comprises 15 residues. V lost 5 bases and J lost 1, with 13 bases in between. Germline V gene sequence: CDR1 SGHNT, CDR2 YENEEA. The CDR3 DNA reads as TGTGCCAGCAGCCCTGGGGGGGCGGGCACAGATACGCAGTATTTT. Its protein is CASSPGGAGTDTQYF. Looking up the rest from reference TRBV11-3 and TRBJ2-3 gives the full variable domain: EAGVVQSPRYKIIEKKQPVAFWCNPISGHNTLYWYLQNLGQGPELLIRYENEEAVDDSQLPKDRFSAERLKGVDSTLKIQPAELGDSAVYLCASSPGGAGTDTQYFGPGTRLTVL.

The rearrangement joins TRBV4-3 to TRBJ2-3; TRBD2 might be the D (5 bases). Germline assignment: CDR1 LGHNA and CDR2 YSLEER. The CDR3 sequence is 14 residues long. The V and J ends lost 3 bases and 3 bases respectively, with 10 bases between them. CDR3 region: CASSQDFGTDTQYF. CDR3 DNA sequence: TGCGCCAGCAGCCAGGACTTCGGAACAGATACGCAGTATTTT.

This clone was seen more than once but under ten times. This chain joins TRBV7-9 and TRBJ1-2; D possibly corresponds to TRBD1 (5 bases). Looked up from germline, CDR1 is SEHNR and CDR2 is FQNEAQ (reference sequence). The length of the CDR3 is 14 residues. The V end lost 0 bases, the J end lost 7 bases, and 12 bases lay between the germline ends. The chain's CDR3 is CASSLAAGLRGYTF. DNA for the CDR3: TGTGCCAGCAGCTTAGCTGCAGGGTTGCGTGGCTACACCTTC.

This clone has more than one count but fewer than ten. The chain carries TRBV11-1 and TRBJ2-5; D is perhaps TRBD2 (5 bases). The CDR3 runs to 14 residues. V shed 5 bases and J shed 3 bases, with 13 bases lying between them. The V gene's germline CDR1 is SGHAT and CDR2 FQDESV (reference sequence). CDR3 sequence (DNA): TGTGCCAGCAGCCTTTCCGGGATAGAAGAGACCCAGTACTTC. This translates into CASSLSGIEETQYF.

CDR3 region: CASSLVGGGRADSPLHF. The CDR3 nucleotides read TGTGCCAGCAGCTTAGTCGGCGGGGGCAGGGCGGATTCACCCCTCCACTTT. The J gene is TRBJ1-6, the V gene TRBV11-2; a weak D match, TRBD1 (6 bases). Germline CDR1 reads SGHAT; CDR2 reads FQNNGV. The CDR3 is made up of 17 amino acids. The germline V and J ends were trimmed by 1 base and 8 bases, with 18 bases remaining between them.

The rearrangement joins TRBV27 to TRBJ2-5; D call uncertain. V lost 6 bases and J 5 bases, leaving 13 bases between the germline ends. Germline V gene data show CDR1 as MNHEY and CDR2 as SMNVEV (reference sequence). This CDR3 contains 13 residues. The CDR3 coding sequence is TGTGCCAGCAGCGGTCGACTCGGGGAGACCCAGTACTTC. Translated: CASSGRLGETQYF.

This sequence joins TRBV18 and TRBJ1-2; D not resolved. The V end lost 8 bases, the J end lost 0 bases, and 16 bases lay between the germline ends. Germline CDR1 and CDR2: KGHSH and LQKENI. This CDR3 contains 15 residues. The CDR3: CASRLGGLSNYGYTF. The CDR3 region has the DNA TGTGCCAGCCGCCTAGGAGGGCTCTCTAACTATGGCTACACCTTC.

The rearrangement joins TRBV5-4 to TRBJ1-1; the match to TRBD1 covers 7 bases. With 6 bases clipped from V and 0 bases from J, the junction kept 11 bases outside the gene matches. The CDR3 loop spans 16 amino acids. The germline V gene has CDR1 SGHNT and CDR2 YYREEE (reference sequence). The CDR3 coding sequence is TGTGCCAGCAAAGTAGGCTTGGGACAGCTGAACACTGAAGCTTTCTTT. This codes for CASKVGLGQLNTEAFF.

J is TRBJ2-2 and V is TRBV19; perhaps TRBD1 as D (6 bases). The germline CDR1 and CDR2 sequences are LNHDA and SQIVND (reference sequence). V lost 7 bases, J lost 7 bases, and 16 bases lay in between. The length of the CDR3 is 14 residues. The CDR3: CASTQGRGIGELFF. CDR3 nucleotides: TGTGCCAGTACCCAGGGGCGAGGGATCGGGGAGCTGTTTTTT.